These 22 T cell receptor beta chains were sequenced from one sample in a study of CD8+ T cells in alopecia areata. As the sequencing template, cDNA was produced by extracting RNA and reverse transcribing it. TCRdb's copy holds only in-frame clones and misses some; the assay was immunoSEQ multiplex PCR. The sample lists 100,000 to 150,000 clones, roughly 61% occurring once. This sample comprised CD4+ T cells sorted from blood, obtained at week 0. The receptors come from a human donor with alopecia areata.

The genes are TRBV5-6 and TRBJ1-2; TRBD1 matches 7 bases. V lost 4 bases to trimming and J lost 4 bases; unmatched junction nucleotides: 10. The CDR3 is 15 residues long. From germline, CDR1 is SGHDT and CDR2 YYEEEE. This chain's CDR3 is CASSPGWGQPYGYTF. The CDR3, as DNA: TGTGCCAGCAGCCCCGGATGGGGACAGCCCTATGGCTACACCTTC.

This CDR3 reads CASSSPGLYEQYF. The CDR3 region has the DNA TGTGCCAGCAGCTCGCCCGGACTGTACGAGCAGTACTTC. This chain links TRBV5-4 with TRBJ2-7; weak D call: TRBD2 (5 bases). V gave up 3 bases and J gave up 4 bases, with 11 bases separating them. The CDR3 runs 13 residues. The germline V gene has CDR1 SGHNT and CDR2 YYREEE (reference sequence).

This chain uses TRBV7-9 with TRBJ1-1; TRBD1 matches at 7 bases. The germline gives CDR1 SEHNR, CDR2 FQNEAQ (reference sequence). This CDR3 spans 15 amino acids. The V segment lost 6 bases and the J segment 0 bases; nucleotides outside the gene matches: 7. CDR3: CASSSGGGVNTEAFF. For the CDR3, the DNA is TGTGCCAGCAGTAGCGGAGGGGGCGTGAACACTGAAGCTTTCTTT. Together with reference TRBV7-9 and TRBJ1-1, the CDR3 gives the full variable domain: DTGVSQNPRHKITKRGQNVTFRCDPISEHNRLYWYRQTLGQGPEFLTYFQNEAQLEKSRLLSDRFSAERPKGSFSTLEIQRTEQGDSAMYLCASSSGGGVNTEAFFGQGTRLTVV.

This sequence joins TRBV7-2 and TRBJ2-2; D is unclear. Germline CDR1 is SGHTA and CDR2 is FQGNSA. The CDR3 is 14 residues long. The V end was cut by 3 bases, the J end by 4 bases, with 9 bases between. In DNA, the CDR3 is TGTGCCAGCAGCTTCTTCAAAAGCACCGGGGAGCTGTTTTTT. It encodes CASSFFKSTGELFF.

CDR3 region: CASSQVATNEKLFF. The CDR3 DNA is TGTGCCAGCAGCCAAGTAGCAACTAATGAAAAACTGTTTTTT. The chain carries TRBV14 and TRBJ1-4; D is uncertain. Germline CDR1 is SGHDN and CDR2 is FVKESK. The CDR3 spans 14 residues. The V and J ends lost 1 base and 0 bases respectively, with 3 bases between them.

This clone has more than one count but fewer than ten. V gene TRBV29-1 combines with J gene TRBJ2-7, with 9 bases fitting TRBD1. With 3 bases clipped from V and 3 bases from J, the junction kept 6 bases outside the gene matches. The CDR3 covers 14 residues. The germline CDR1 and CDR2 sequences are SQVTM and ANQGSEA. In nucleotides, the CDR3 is TGCAGCGTTGAGGGCGTGGACAGGGGCTACGAGCAGTACTTC. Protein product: CSVEGVDRGYEQYF.

CDR3 in DNA: TGTGCCAGCAGCGTAGTCCCCGGGAAGAACACCGGGGAGCTGTTTTTT. This translates into CASSVVPGKNTGELFF. The V gene is TRBV9, the J gene TRBJ2-2, with a possible D match to TRBD2 (5 bases). The V and J ends lost 0 bases and 1 base respectively, with 10 bases between them. Germline loops: CDR1 SGDLS, CDR2 YYNGEE. The CDR3 spans 16 residues.

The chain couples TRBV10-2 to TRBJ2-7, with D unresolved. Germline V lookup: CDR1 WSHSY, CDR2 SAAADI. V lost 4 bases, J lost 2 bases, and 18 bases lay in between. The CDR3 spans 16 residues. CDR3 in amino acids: CASSVGRATETYEQYF. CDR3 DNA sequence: TGCGCCAGCAGTGTCGGAAGGGCGACCGAGACCTACGAGCAGTACTTC.

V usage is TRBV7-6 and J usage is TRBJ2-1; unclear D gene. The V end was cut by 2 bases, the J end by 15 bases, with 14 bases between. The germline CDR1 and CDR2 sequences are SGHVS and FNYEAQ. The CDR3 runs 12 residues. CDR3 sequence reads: CASSLFSGGLFF. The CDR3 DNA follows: TGTGCCAGCAGCTTATTTTCCGGTGGTCTGTTCTTC.

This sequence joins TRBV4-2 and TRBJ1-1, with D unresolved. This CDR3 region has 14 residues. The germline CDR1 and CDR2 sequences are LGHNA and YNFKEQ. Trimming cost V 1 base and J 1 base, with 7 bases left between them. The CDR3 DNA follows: TGTGCCAGCAGCCAAGTAGTAGAGAACACTGAAGCTTTCTTT. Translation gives CASSQVVENTEAFF.

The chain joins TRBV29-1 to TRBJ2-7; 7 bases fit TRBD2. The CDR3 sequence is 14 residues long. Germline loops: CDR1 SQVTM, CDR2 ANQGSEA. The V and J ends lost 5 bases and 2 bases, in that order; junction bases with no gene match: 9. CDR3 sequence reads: CSVILSGMTYEQYF. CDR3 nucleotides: TGCAGCGTTATCCTAAGCGGGATGACCTACGAGCAGTACTTC.

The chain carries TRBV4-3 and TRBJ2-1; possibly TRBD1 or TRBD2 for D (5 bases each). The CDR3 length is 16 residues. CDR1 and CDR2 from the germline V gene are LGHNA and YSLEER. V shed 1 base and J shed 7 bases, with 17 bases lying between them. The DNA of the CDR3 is TGCGCCAGCAGCCAAGCCGTGCCGGGGCCCTTAAATGAGCAGTTCTTC. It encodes CASSQAVPGPLNEQFF.

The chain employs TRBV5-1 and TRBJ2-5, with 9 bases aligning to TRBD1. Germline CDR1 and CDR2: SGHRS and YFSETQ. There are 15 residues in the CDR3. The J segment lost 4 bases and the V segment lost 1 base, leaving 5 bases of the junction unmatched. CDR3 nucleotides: TGCGCCAGCAGCTTGCCCACAGGGGGCAGAGAGACCCAGTACTTC. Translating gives CASSLPTGGRETQYF.

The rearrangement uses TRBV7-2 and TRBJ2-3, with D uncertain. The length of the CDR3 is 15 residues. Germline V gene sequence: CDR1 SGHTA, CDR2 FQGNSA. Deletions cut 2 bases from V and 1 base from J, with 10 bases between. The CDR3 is CASSLNLVGTDTQYF. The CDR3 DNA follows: TGTGCCAGCAGCTTAAATCTGGTGGGCACAGATACGCAGTATTTT.

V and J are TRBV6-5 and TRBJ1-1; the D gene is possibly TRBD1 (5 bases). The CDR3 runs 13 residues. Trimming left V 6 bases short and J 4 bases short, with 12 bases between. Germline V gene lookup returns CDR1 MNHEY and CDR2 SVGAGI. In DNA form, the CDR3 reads TGTGCCAGCAGGCGGGGGGTATCCACTGAAGCTTTCTTT. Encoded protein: CASRRGVSTEAFF.

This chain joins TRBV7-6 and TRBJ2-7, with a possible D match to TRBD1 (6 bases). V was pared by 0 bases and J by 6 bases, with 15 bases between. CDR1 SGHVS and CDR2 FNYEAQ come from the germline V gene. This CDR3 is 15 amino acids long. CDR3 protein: CASSLALQGASEQYF. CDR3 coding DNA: TGTGCCAGCAGCTTAGCGTTACAGGGCGCGAGCGAGCAGTACTTC.

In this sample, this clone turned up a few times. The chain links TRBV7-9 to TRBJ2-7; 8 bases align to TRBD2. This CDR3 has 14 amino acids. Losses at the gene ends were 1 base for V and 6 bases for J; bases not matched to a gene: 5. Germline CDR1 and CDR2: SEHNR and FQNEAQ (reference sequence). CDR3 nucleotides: TGTGCCAGCAGCTTAGTCCAAGCGGGAGTCGAGCAGTACTTC. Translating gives CASSLVQAGVEQYF.

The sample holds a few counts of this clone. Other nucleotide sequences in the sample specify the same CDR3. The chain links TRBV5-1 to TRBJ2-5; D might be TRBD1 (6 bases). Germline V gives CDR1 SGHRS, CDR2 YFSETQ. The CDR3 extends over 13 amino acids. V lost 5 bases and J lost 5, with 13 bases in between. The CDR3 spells CASSSGGGETQYF. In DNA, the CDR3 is TGCGCCAGCAGTTCTGGGGGCGGGGAGACCCAGTACTTC.

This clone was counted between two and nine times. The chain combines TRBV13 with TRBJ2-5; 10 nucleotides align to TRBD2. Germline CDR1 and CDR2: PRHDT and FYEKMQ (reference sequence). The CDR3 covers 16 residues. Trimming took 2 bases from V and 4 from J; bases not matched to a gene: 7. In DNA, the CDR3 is TGTGCCAGCAGCTTAAGTCGGCGACTAGCGGGAGAGACCCAGTACTTC. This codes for CASSLSRRLAGETQYF.

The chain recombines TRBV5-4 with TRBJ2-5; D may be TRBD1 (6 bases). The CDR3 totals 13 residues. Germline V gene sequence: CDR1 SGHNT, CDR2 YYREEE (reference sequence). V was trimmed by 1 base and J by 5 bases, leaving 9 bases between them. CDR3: CASSLSGDETQYF. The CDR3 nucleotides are TGTGCCAGCAGCTTGTCAGGGGACGAGACCCAGTACTTC. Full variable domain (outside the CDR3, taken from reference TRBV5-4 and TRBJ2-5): ETGVTQSPTHLIKTRGQQVTLRCSSQSGHNTVSWYQQALGQGPQFIFQYYREEENGRGNFPPRFSGLQFPNYSSELNVNALELDDSALYLCASSLSGDETQYFGPGTRLLVL.

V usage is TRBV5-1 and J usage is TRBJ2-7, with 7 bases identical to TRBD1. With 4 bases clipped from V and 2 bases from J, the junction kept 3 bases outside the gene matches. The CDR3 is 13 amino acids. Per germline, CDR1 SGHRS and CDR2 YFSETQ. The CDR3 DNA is TGCGCCAGCAGCACAGACAGGGCCTACGAGCAGTACTTC. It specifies CASSTDRAYEQYF.

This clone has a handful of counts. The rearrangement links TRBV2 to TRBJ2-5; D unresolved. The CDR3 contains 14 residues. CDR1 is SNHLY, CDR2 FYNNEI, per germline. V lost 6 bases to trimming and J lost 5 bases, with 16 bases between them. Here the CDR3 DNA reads TGTGCCAGCAGGCTAAGCTCGGCATGGGAGACCCAGTACTTC. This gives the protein CASRLSSAWETQYF.